The rows below give T cell receptor beta chains drawn from one sample of a study of tumor-infiltrating lymphocytes in primary liver carcinoma. TCRdb reprocessed the multiplex PCR reads with MiXCR, giving one entry per CDR3 protein. Of fewer than 350,000 distinct CDR3 sequences detected, 65% appear once; the ten largest clones hold about 6.5%. Sequencing used peripheral blood. The receptors were sampled from a man between 35 and 55 years old with primary liver carcinoma and hepatitis B virus infection. Each CDR3 is given with its conserved first and last residue. A D gene is named only where the DNA matches it firmly. Not every row has a clone size; where given, it reads once, few, many or a size class.

J gene | clone size | V gene | D gene | CDR3 protein | CDR3 DNA
TRBJ2-7 | - | TRBV28 | - | CASSSDVLSYEQYF | TGTGCCAGCAGTTCGGACGTCCTCTCCTACGAGCAGTACTTC
TRBJ1-1 | - | TRBV12-3/TRBV12-4 | - | CASNLRAGTGAFF | TGTGCCAGCAATTTGCGGGCTGGAACTGGAGCTTTCTTT
TRBJ2-1 | - | TRBV4-1 | - | CAGSQLLVNEQFF | TGCGCCGGCAGCCAATTACTGGTCAATGAGCAGTTCTTC
TRBJ1-2 | - | TRBV7-9 | TRBD1 | CVSSRTQGADYGYTF | TGTGTCAGCAGCCGTACTCAGGGGGCGGACTATGGCTACACCTTC
TRBJ2-1 | once | TRBV10-3 | - | CASSRGGISYNERFF | TGTGCCAGCTCTAGGGGGGGAATCTCCTACAATGAGCGGTTCTTC
TRBJ1-1 | - | TRBV5-1 | TRBD1 | CASSFDRETEAFF | TGCGCCAGCAGCTTTGACAGGGAAACTGAAGCTTTCTTT
TRBJ2-1 | few | TRBV10-3 | TRBD2 | CAISVSGGHREQFF | TGTGCCATCAGTGTTTCGGGAGGGCACCGTGAGCAGTTCTTC
TRBJ2-5 | - | TRBV5-5 | - | CASRERGGETQYF | TGTGCCAGCCGGGAGAGGGGGGGAGAGACCCAGTACTTC
TRBJ2-1 | many | TRBV11-2 | - | CASSLLEYSSYEQFF | TGTGCCAGCAGCTTATTAGAGTATAGTTCGTATGAGCAGTTCTTC
TRBJ1-1 | many | TRBV11-3 | - | CASSSTGNTEAFF | TGTGCCAGCAGCTCGACAGGGAACACTGAAGCTTTCTTT
TRBJ1-5 | - | TRBV6-1 | - | CASSGGTPAPSNQLQHF | TGTGCCAGCAGTGGAGGGACTCCCGCTCCGAGCAATCAGCTCCAGCATTTT
TRBJ2-1 | many | TRBV29-1 | TRBD1 | CSVELPTGGSYNEQFF | TGCAGCGTTGAACTCCCGACAGGGGGCTCCTACAATGAGCAGTTCTTC
TRBJ2-7 | - | TRBV5-6 | TRBD1 | CASSSEWDSTYEQYF | TGTGCCAGCAGTTCGGAGTGGGACAGTACCTACGAGCAGTACTTC
TRBJ2-1 | - | TRBV10-3 | TRBD2 | CAISKNGTSGNEQFF | TGTGCTATCAGTAAGAATGGGACTAGCGGCAATGAGCAGTTCTTC
TRBJ2-1 | many | TRBV6-1 | TRBD2 | CASIRREVNEQFF | TGTGCCAGCATAAGGCGGGAGGTAAATGAGCAGTTCTTC
TRBJ2-5 | - | TRBV11-2 | - | CASSLEFRSTRYF | TGTGCCAGCAGCTTAGAGTTCAGGAGCACCCGGTACTTC
TRBJ2-7 | many | TRBV6-2/TRBV6-3 | TRBD2 | CASSPEEAGSYEQYF | TGTGCCAGCAGCCCCGAGGAAGCGGGATCTTACGAGCAGTACTTC
TRBJ1-1 | - | TRBV10-3 | - | CAISGVMGMNTEAFF | TGTGCCATCAGTGGGGTTATGGGAATGAACACTGAAGCTTTCTTT
TRBJ2-2 | - | TRBV11-2 | TRBD1 | CADGTGERTGELFF | TGTGCGGATGGGACAGGGGAGAGAACCGGGGAGCTGTTTTTT
TRBJ1-2 | - | TRBV14 | TRBD1 | CASRPGQGALGYTF | TGTGCCAGCAGGCCAGGACAGGGGGCGTTGGGCTACACCTTC
TRBJ2-7 | - | TRBV11-2 | TRBD2 | CASSRTSGWEQYF | TGTGCCAGCAGCCGGACTAGCGGGTGGGAGCAGTACTTC
TRBJ1-4 | many | TRBV6-1 | - | CASSEALSPPTLTPTNEKLFF | TGTGCCAGCAGTGAAGCGTTATCCCCCCCCACTTTGACACCAACTAATGAAAAACTGTTTTTT
TRBJ2-1 | - | TRBV11-3 | TRBD2 | CVSSRSVGGPGEQFF | TGTGTCAGCAGCCGTTCTGTGGGAGGGCCGGGTGAGCAGTTCTTC
TRBJ2-5 | - | TRBV29-1 | - | CSALLPRGGETQYF | TGCAGTGCTCTACTTCCCAGGGGGGGAGAGACCCAGTACTTC
TRBJ2-1 | - | TRBV11-2 | TRBD2 | CVSSRLSGLAGGSSYNEQFF | TGTGTCAGCAGCCGGCTGTCGGGACTAGCAGGAGGAAGCTCCTACAATGAGCAGTTCTTC
TRBJ1-1 | - | TRBV11-1 | TRBD1 | CASSPGTGEGEAFF | TGTGCCAGCAGCCCTGGGACAGGGGAGGGTGAAGCTTTCTTT
TRBJ1-1 | once | TRBV6-2/TRBV6-3 | TRBD1 | CASSRQGALRNTEAFF | TGTGCCAGCAGCCGGCAGGGGGCTTTGAGGAACACTGAAGCTTTCTTC
TRBJ2-3 | few | TRBV4-2 | TRBD2 | CASSPELAPRTGTQYF | TGTGCCAGCAGCCCAGAACTAGCGCCACGCACAGGTACGCAGTATTTT
TRBJ2-5 | few | TRBV12-3/TRBV12-4 | - | CTSSAGHLETQYF | TGTACCAGCAGCGCGGGACATTTAGAGACCCAGTACTTC
TRBJ1-5 | many | TRBV5-5 | - | CASSLSAAASNQPQHF | TGTGCCAGCAGCTTGTCGGCGGCAGCTAGCAATCAGCCCCAGCATTTT
TRBJ2-7 | many | TRBV6-2/TRBV6-3 | TRBD2 | CASSRPASGRASYEQYF | TGTGCCAGCAGTCGCCCCGCTAGCGGGAGGGCCAGCTACGAGCAGTACTTC
TRBJ2-5 | - | TRBV11-2 | - | CASNSATGQEETQYF | TGTGCCAGCAACTCAGCCACGGGACAAGAGGAGACCCAGTACTTC
TRBJ2-5 | - | TRBV28 | TRBD2 | CASSPRPSGRAYFVETQYF | TGTGCCAGCAGTCCACGTCCTAGCGGGAGGGCCTATTTTGTCGAGACCCAGTACTTC
TRBJ1-6 | many | TRBV6-1 | - | CATADLSPLHF | TGTGCCACCGCAGACCTTTCACCCCTCCACTTT
TRBJ1-2 | - | TRBV4-1 | - | CASSPTQAPDYGYTF | TGCGCCAGCAGCCCGACACAAGCCCCTGACTATGGCTACACCTTC
TRBJ2-5 | few | TRBV5-4 | - | CASRPKAGPQETQYF | TGTGCCAGCAGACCGAAAGCGGGCCCGCAAGAGACCCAGTACTTC
TRBJ1-1 | many | TRBV4-1 | - | CASSQDGTVWYAEAFF | TGCGCCAGCAGCCAAGATGGGACGGTGTGGTACGCTGAAGCTTTCTTT
TRBJ2-1 | - | TRBV14 | - | CASSQDFNGLNEQFF | TGTGCCAGCAGCCAAGATTTTAACGGATTGAATGAGCAGTTCTTC
TRBJ1-2 | - | TRBV28 | TRBD1 | CASSFGTGYGYTF | TGTGCCAGCAGTTTTGGGACAGGATATGGCTACACCTTC
TRBJ1-5 | - | TRBV30 | - | CAWRGRYSNQPQHF | TGTGCCTGGAGGGGCCGGTATAGCAATCAGCCCCAGCATTTT
TRBJ2-2 | few | TRBV6-1 | TRBD2 | CASMPSGRWTGELFF | TGTGCCAGCATGCCTAGCGGGAGATGGACCGGGGAGCTGTTTTTT
TRBJ2-2 | many | TRBV12-3/TRBV12-4 | TRBD1 | CASSFMGQMNPGELFF | TGTGCCAGCAGTTTTATGGGACAGATGAATCCCGGGGAGCTGTTTTTT
TRBJ2-3 | - | TRBV6-1 | TRBD2 | CASMELAGVSTDTQYF | TGTGCCAGCATGGAACTAGCGGGAGTAAGCACAGATACGCAATATTTT
TRBJ2-7 | - | TRBV7-6 | TRBD2 | CASSLFVTSGTSSEQYF | TGTGCCAGCAGCTTATTTGTGACTAGCGGGACCTCAAGCGAGCAGTACTTC
TRBJ2-5 | - | TRBV30 | - | CAWSLQQETQYF | TGTGCCTGGAGTCTTCAGCAAGAGACCCAGTACTTC
TRBJ1-4 | many | TRBV6-1 | - | CASSEIGKLFF | TGTGCCAGCAGTGAAATCGGGAAACTGTTTTTT
TRBJ2-7 | few | TRBV5-6 | TRBD1 | CASSLDLTQGQGDYEQYF | TGTGCCAGCAGCTTGGATCTGACCCAGGGACAGGGGGACTACGAGCAGTACTTC
TRBJ1-2 | - | TRBV5-4 | - | CASSLNNYGYTF | TGTGCCAGCAGCTTGAATAACTATGGCTACACCTTC
TRBJ2-1 | - | TRBV11-1 | TRBD1 | CANSLGTGGRNEQFF | TGTGCCAACAGTTTAGGGACAGGGGGTAGGAATGAGCAGTTCTTC
TRBJ2-2 | - | TRBV4-2 | TRBD2 | CASSQDLGTMDTGELFF | TGTGCCAGCAGCCAAGATCTTGGGACTATGGACACCGGGGAGCTGTTTTTT
TRBJ1-1 | - | TRBV6-5 | - | CASTPIRDRREMNTEAFF | TGTGCCAGCACCCCAATCCGGGACCGACGAGAAATGAACACTGAAGCTTTCTTT
TRBJ2-1 | few | TRBV6-1 | - | CASSSVGQNGYNEQFF | TGTGCCAGCAGTAGCGTAGGACAAAATGGATACAATGAGCAGTTCTTC
TRBJ2-3 | few | TRBV28 | - | CASSSRSSRTDTQYF | TGTGCCAGCAGTTCTCGATCCTCTCGCACAGATACGCAGTATTTT
TRBJ2-1 | - | TRBV6-2/TRBV6-3 | TRBD1 | CASSLRQGGTYNEQFF | TGTGCCAGCAGCTTGCGACAGGGGGGGACCTACAATGAGCAGTTCTTC
TRBJ2-7 | many | TRBV6-1 | - | CASSESQGHSYEQYF | TGTGCCAGCAGTGAATCGCAGGGACACTCCTACGAGCAGTACTTC
TRBJ1-1 | - | TRBV10-3 | - | CAIRNGESTEAFF | TGTGCCATCAGAAACGGGGAGAGCACTGAAGCTTTCTTT
TRBJ1-2 | - | TRBV6-6 | - | CASARDGQGQGYTF | TGTGCCAGCGCCCGGGACGGACAAGGTCAAGGCTACACCTTC
TRBJ1-1 | - | TRBV28 | TRBD1 | CASTPGAGGFWGTEAFF | TGTGCCAGCACCCCAGGGGCAGGGGGCTTTTGGGGCACTGAAGCTTTCTTT
TRBJ2-3 | few | TRBV11-2 | TRBD2 | CASSLVDSGSAGAQYF | TGTGCCAGCAGCTTAGTGGATAGCGGGAGCGCCGGTGCGCAGTATTTT